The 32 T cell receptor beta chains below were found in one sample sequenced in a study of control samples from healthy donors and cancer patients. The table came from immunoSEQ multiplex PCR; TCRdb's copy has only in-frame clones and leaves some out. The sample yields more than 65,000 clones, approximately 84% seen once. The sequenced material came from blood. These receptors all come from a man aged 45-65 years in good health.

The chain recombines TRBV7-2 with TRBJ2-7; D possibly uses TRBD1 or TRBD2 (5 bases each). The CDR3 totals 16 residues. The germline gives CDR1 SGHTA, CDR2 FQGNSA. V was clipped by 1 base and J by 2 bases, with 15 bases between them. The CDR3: CASSLGDPNFPYEQYF. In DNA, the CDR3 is TGTGCCAGCAGCTTAGGGGACCCGAATTTCCCCTACGAGCAGTACTTC. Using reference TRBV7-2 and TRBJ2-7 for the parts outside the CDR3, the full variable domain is GAGVSQSPSNKVTEKGKDVELRCDPISGHTALYWYRQSLGQGLEFLIYFQGNSAPDKSGLPSDRFSAERTGGSVSTLTIQRTQQEDSAVYLCASSLGDPNFPYEQYFGPGTRLTVT.

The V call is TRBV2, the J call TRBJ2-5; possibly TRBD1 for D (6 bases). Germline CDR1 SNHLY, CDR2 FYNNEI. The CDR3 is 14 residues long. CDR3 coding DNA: TGTACCACCAGTCTATCGGACAGCCAAGAGACCCAGTACTTC. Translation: CTTSLSDSQETQYF.

This chain's CDR3 is CASSATSAGTDTQYF. The DNA of the CDR3 is TGCGCCAGCAGCGCTACTAGCGCCGGCACAGATACGCAGTATTTT. The V gene is TRBV5-1, the J gene TRBJ2-3, with 7 bases that match TRBD2. V lost 4 bases, J lost 1 base, and 6 bases stayed unmatched. CDR1 is SGHRS, CDR2 YFSETQ, per germline. The CDR3 extends over 15 amino acids.

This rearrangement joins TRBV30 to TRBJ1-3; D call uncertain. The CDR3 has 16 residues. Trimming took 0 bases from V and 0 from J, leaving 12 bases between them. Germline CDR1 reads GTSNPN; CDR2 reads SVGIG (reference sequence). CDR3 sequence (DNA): TGTGCCTGGAGTGTACCTGGAGAGCTCTCTGGAAACACCATATATTTT. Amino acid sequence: CAWSVPGELSGNTIYF.

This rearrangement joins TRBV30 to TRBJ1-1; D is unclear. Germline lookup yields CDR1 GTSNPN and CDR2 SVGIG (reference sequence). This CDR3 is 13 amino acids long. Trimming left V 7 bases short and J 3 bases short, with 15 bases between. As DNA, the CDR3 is TGTGCCTTAAGCCGGGAGGCGTACACTGAAGCTTTCTTT. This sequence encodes CALSREAYTEAFF. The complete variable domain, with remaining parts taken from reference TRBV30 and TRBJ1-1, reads SQTIHQWPATLVQPVGSPLSLECTVEGTSNPNLYWYRQAAGRGLQLLFYSVGIGQISSEVPQNLSASRPQDRQFILSSKKLLLSDSGFYLCALSREAYTEAFFGQGTRLTVV.

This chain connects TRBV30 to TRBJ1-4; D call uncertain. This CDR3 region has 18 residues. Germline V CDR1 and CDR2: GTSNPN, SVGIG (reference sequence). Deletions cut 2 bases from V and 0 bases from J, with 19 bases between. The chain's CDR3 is CAWSPQNSFRATNEKLFF. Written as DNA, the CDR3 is TGTGCCTGGAGTCCCCAGAATTCTTTCCGGGCAACTAATGAAAAACTGTTTTTT.

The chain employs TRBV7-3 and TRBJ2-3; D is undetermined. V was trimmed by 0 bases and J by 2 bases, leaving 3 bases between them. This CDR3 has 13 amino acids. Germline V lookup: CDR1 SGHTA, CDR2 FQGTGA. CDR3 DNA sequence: TGTGCCAGCAGCTTAACTTACACAGATACGCAGTATTTT. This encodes CASSLTYTDTQYF.

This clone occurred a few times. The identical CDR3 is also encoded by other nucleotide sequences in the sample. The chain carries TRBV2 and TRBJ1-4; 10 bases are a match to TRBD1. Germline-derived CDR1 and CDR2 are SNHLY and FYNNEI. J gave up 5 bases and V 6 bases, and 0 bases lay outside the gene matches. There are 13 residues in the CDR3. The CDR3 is CASRGQGNEKLFF. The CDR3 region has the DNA TGTGCCAGCAGGGGACAGGGGAATGAAAAACTGTTTTTT.

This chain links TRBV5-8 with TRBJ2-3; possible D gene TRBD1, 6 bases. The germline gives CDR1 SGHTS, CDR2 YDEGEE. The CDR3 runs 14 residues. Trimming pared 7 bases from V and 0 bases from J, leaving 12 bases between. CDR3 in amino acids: CASLKGESTDTQYF. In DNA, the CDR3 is TGTGCCAGCCTGAAGGGGGAGAGCACAGATACGCAGTATTTT.

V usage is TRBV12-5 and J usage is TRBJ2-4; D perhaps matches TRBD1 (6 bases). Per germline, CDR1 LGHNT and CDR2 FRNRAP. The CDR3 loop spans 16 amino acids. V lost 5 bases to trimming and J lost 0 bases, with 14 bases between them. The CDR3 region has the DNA TGTGCTAGTGGTCCCGGGACAAACTTAGCCAAAAACATTCAGTACTTC. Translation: CASGPGTNLAKNIQYF.

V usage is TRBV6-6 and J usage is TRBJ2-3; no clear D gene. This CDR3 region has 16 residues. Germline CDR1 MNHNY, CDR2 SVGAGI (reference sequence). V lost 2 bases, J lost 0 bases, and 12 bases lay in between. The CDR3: CASSYTPKQSTDTQYF. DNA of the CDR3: TGTGCCAGCAGTTACACCCCAAAACAGAGCACAGATACGCAGTATTTT.

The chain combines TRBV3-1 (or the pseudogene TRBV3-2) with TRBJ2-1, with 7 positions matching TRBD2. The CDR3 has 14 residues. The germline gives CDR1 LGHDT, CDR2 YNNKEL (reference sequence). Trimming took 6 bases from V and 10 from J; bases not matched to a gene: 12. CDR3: CASRIQGLLGEQFF. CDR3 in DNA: TGTGCCAGCAGAATCCAGGGACTATTGGGCGAGCAGTTCTTC.

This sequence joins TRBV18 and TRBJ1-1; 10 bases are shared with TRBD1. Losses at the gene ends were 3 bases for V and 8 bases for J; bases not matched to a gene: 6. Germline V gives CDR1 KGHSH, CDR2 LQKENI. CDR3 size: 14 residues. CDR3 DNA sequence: TGTGCCAGCTCACCCGGGACAGGGGTGTTCGAAGCTTTCTTT. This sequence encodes CASSPGTGVFEAFF.

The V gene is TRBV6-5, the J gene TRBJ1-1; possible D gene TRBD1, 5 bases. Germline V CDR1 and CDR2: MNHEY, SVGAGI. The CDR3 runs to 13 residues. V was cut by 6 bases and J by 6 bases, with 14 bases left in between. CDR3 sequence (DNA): TGTGCCAGCAGGCGCGGCACGGGGCCTGAAGCTTTCTTT. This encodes CASRRGTGPEAFF.

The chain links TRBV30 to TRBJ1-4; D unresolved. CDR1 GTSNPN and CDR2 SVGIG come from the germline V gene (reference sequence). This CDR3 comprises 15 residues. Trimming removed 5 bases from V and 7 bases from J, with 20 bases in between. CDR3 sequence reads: CAWGPSSGRGEKLFF. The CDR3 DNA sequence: TGTGCCTGGGGACCCTCGTCCGGGAGAGGTGAAAAACTGTTTTTT.

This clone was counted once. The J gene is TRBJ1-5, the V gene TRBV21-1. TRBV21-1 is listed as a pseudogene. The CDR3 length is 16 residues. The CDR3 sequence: CASSKEIRSKQSAPAF. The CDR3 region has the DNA TGTGCCAGCAGCAAAGAGATTAGAAGCAAGCAATCAGCCCCAGCATTT.

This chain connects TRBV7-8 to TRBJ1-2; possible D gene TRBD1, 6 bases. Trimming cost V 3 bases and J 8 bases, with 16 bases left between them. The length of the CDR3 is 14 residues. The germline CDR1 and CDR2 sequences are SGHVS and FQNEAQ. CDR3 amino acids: CASSLAMLGGGYTF. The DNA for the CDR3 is TGTGCCAGCAGCTTGGCAATGCTGGGGGGCGGCTACACCTTC.

In DNA form, the CDR3 reads TGCGCCAGCAGCCTAGCGGGCCAGGGGATGGATACGCAGTATTTT. Protein product: CASSLAGQGMDTQYF. The chain employs TRBV4-3 and TRBJ2-3, with a tentative D call TRBD2 (7 bases). Germline CDR1 is LGHNA and CDR2 is YSLEER. This CDR3 has 15 residues. Trimming shortened V by 4 bases and J by 6 bases, and 17 bases separated the two germline ends.

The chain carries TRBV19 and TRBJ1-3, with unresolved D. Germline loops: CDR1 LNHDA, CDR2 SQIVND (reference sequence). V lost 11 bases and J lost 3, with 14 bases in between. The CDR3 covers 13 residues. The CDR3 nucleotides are TGTGCCGCCAAGGCGGGGTTTGGAAACACCATATATTTT. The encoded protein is CAAKAGFGNTIYF.

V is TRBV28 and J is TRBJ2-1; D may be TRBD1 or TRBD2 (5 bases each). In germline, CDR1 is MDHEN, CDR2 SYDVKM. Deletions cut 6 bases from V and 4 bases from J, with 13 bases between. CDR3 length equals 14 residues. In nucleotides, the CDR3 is TGTGCCAGCAGGGGGGAGCGCCAATACAATGAGCAGTTCTTC. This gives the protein CASRGERQYNEQFF. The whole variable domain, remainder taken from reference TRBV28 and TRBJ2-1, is DVKVTQSSRYLVKRTGEKVFLECVQDMDHENMFWYRQDPGLGLRLIYFSYDVKMKEKGDIPEGYSVSREKKERFSLILESASTNQTSMYLCASRGERQYNEQFFGPGTRLTVL.

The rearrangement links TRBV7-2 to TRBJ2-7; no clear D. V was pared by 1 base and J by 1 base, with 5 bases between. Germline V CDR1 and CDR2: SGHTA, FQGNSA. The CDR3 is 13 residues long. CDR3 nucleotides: TGTGCCAGCAGCTTAGACGGATCCTACGAGCAGTACTTC. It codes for CASSLDGSYEQYF.

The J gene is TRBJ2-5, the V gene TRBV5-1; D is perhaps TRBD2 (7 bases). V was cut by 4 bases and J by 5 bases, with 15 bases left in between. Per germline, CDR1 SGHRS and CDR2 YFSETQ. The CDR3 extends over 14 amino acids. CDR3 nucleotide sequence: TGCGCCAGCAGCGACCGGGGGGCTGGGGAGACCCAGTACTTC. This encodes CASSDRGAGETQYF.

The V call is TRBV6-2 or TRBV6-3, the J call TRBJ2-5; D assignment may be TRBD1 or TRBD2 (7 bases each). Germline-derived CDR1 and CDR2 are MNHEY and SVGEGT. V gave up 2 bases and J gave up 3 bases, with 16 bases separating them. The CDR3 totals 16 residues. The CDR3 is CASSYSGTVTKETQYF. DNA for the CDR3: TGTGCCAGCAGTTACAGCGGGACAGTAACAAAAGAGACCCAGTACTTC.

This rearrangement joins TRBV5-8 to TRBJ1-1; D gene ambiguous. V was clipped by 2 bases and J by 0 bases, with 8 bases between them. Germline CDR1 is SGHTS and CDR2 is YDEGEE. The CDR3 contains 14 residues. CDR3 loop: CASSFGRLNTEAFF. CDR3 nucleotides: TGTGCCAGCAGCTTCGGACGGTTGAACACTGAAGCTTTCTTT.

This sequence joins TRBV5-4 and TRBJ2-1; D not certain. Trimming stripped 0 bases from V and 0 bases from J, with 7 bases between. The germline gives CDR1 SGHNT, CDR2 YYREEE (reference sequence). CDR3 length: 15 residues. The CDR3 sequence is CASSLDFSSYNEQFF. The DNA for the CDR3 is TGTGCCAGCAGCTTGGACTTTAGCTCCTACAATGAGCAGTTCTTC.

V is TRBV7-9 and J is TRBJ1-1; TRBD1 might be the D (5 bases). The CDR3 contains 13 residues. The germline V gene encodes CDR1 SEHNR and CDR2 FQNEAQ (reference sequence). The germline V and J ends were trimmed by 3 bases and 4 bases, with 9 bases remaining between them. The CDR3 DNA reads TGTGCCAGCAGCTTGGAGGGGTTCACTGAAGCTTTCTTT. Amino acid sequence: CASSLEGFTEAFF.

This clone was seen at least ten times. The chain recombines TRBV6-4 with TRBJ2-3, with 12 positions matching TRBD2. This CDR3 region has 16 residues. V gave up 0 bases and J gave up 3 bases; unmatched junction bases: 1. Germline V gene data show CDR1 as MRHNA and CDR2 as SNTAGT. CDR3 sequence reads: CASSDSGTSGTDTQYF. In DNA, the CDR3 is TGTGCCAGCAGTGACTCGGGGACTAGCGGGACAGATACGCAGTATTTT.

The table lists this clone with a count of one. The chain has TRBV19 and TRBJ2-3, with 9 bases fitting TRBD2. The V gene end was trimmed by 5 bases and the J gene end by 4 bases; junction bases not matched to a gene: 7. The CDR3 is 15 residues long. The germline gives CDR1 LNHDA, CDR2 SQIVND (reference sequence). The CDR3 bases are TGTGCCAGTAGTGATAGCGGGAGACGGGCAGATACGCAGTATTTT. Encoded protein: CASSDSGRRADTQYF.

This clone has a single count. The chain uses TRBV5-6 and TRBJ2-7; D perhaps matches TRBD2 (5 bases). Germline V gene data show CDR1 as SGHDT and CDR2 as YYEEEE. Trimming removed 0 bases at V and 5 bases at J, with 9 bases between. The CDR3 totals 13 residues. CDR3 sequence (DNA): TGTGCCAGCAGCTTGGATCCGGAGGACGAGCAGTACTTC. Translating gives CASSLDPEDEQYF.

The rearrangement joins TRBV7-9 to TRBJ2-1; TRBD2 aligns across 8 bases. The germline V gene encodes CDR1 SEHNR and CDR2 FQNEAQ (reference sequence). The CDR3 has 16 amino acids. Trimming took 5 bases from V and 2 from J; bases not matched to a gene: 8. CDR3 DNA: TGTGCCAGCAGCCCCCGAGGAGCGGGGGCCTACAATGAGCAGTTCTTC. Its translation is CASSPRGAGAYNEQFF.

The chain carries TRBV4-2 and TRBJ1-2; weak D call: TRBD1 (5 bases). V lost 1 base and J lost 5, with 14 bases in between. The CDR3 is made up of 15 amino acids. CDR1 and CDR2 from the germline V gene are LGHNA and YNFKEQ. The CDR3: CASSQGLRESYGYTF. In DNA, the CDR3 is TGTGCCAGCAGCCAAGGTCTCAGGGAATCGTATGGCTACACCTTC.

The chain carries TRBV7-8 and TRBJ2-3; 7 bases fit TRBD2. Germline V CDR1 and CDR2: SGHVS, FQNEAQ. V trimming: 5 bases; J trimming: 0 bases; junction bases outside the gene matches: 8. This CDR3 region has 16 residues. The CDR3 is CASSVTGTKSTDTQYF. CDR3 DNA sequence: TGTGCCAGCAGCGTTACCGGGACTAAGAGCACAGATACGCAGTATTTT.